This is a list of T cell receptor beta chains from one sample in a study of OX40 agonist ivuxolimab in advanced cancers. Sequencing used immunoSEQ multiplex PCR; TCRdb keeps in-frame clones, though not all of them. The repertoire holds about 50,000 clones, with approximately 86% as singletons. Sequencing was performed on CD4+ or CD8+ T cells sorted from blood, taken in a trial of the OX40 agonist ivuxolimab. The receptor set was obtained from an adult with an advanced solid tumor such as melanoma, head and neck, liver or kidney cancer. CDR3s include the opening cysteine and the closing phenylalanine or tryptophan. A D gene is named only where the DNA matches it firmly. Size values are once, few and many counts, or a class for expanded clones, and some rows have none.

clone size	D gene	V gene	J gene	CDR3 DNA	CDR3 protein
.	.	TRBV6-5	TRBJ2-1	TGTGCCAGCAGCCCTCCCGGGAATGAGCAGTTCTTC	CASSPPGNEQFF
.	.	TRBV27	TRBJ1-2	TGTGCCAGCAGTCCGGACCCTTCGGGCTATGGCTACACCTTC	CASSPDPSGYGYTF
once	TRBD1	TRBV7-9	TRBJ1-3	TGTGCCACCAGACATGGGACAGCCAAGCAAAAGAGCTCTGGAAACACCATATATTTT	CATRHGTAKQKSSGNTIYF
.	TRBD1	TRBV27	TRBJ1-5	TGTGCCAGCAGTTTCCTTGGGACAGCGGGGATAGGTCAGCCCCAGCATTTT	CASSFLGTAGIGQPQHF
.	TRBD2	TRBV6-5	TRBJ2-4	TGTGCCAGCAGTCCCGGGGGGGGAACCTACATTCAGTACTTC	CASSPGGGTYIQYF
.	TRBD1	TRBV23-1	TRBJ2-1	TGCGCCAGCAGCCCCGAGGCAGGGGGATGGGGTGGGCAGTTCTTC	CASSPEAGGWGGQFF
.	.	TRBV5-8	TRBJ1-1	TGTGCCAGCAGCTTCGCGATGAACACTGAAGCTTTCTTT	CASSFAMNTEAFF
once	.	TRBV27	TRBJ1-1	TGTGCCAGCAGTTCCATCAGAACAGGAACCACTGAAGCTTTCTTT	CASSSIRTGTTEAFF
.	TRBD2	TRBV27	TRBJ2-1	TGTGCCAGCAGTTTCAGTAGTAGCGGGTACAATGAGCAGTTCTTC	CASSFSSSGYNEQFF
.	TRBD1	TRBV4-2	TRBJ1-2	TGTGCCAGCAGCCAAGACGGGACAGGGGCCAGCTATGGCTACACCTTC	CASSQDGTGASYGYTF
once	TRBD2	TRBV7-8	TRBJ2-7	TGTGCCAGCAGCTTAGGAGAGCTAGCGGGGTTTAACTACGAGCAGTACTTC	CASSLGELAGFNYEQYF